This T cell receptor beta chain was obtained from a study of Ad26.COV2.S vaccination and SARS-CoV-2 variants. The treatment denotes: over 15 received Ad26.COV2.S at low or high dose, single or two shots; roughly 5 received placebo; per-sample allocation not given. The investigators took samples on day 63 after the first vaccine or placebo injection. SARS-CoV-2 spike from the Wuhan strain was encoded by the vaccine, an Ad26 vector. Study observations and caveats: Analyses of TCR breadth and depth may have underestimated total T cell responses.

The protocol was immunoSEQ multiplex PCR, while the TCRdb copy is restricted to in-frame clones and leaves out a portion. The data show roughly 350,000 clones, around 89% seen once. In the case of this clone: Its antigen remains unidentified.

This TCR derives from a person between 18 and 65 years old who received the Ad26.COV2.S COVID-19 vaccine or a placebo. Sample: peripheral blood, taken in a trial of Ad26.COV2.S vaccine versus placebo.

The CDR3 is CASSAWDKNTEAFF. As DNA, the CDR3 is TGTGCCAGCAGCGCTTGGGACAAGAACACTGAAGCTTTCTTT. V usage is TRBV9 and J usage is TRBJ1-1; TRBD1 is a possible D gene (6 bases). Germline values: CDR1 SGDLS, CDR2 YYNGEE. Trimming left V 3 bases short and J 1 base short, with 10 bases between. This CDR3 contains 14 residues.